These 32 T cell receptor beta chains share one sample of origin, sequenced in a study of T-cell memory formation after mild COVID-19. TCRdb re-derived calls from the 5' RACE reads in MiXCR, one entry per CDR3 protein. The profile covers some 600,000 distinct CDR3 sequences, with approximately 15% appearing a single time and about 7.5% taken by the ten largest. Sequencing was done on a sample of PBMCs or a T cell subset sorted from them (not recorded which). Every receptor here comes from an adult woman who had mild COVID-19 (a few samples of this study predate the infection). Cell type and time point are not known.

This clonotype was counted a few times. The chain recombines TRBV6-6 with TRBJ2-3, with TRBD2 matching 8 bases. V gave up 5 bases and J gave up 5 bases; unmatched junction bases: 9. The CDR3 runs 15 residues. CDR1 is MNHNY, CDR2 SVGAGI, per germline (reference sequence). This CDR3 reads CASSPPGREVDTQYF. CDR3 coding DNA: TGTGCCAGCAGTCCCCCGGGGCGGGAGGTAGATACGCAGTATTTT.

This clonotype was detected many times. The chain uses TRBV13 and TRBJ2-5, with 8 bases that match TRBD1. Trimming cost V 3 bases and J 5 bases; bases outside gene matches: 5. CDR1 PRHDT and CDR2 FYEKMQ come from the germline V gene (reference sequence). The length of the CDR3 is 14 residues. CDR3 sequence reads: CASSLNRGMETQYF. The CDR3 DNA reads TGTGCCAGCAGCTTGAACAGGGGGATGGAGACCCAGTACTTC.

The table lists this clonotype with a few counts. The CDR3 region is CASSPLAEHTDTQYF. The CDR3 nucleotides are TGTGCCAGCAGCCCACTAGCGGAACACACAGATACGCAGTATTTT. The rearrangement links TRBV7-9 to TRBJ2-3; 8 bases are a match to TRBD2. After removal of 5 bases from V and 2 bases from J, the junction contained 6 bases not matched to a gene. The CDR3 has 15 amino acids. Germline CDR1 and CDR2: SEHNR and FQNEAQ (reference sequence).

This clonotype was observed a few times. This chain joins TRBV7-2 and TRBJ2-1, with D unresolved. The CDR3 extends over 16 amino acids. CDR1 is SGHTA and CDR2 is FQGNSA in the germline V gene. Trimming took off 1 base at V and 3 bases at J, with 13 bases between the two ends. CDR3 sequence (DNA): TGTGCCAGCAGCTTAGTAAACGGTATCGTCTACAATGAGCAGTTCTTC. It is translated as CASSLVNGIVYNEQFF.

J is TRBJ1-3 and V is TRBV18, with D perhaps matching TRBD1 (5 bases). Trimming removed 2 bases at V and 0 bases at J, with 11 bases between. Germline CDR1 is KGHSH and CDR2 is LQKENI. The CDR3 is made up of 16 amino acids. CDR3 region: CASSPAGTRSGNTIYF. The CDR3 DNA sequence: TGTGCCAGCTCACCAGCCGGGACCCGCTCTGGAAACACCATATATTTT.

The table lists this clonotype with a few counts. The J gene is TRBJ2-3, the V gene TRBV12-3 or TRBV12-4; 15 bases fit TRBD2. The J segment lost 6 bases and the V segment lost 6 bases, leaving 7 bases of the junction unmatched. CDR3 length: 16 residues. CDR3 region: CASSRTSGGAVDTQYF. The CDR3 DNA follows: TGTGCCAGCAGCAGGACTAGCGGGGGGGCGGTGGATACGCAGTATTTT.

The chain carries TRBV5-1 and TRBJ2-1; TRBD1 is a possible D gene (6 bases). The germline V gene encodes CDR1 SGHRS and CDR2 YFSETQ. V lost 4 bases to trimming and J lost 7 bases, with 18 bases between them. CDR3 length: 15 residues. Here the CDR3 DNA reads TGCGCCAGCAGCGGCGAAGAAACAGGGTTGAATGAGCAGTTCTTC. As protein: CASSGEETGLNEQFF.

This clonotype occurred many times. The CDR3 bases are TGTGCCAGCTCACCACTAGCGGGGGGGAACAATGAGCAGTTCTTC. Its protein is CASSPLAGGNNEQFF. The V gene is TRBV18, the J gene TRBJ2-1, with TRBD2 matching 11 bases. This CDR3 has 15 residues. Trimming at V came to 1 base and at J to 5 bases, leaving 1 base not matched to a gene. Germline V CDR1 and CDR2: KGHSH, LQKENI.

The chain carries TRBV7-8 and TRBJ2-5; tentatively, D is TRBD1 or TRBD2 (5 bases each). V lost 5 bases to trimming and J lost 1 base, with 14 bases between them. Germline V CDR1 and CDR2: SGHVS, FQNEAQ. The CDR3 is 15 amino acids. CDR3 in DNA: TGTGCCAGCAGCCTACCCGGGACGCCCCAAGAGACCCAGTACTTC. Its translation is CASSLPGTPQETQYF.

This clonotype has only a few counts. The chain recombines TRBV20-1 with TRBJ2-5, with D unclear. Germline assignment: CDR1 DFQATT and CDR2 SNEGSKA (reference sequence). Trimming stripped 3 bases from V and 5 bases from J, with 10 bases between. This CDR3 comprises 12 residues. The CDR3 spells CSASVGRETQYF. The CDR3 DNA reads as TGCAGTGCTAGTGTGGGAAGGGAGACCCAGTACTTC.

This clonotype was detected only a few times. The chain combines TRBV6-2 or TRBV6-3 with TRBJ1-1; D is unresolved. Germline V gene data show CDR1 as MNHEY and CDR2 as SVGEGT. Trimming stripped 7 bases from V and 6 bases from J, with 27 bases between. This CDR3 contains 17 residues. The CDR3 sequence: CASTRPGPRSRSAEAFF. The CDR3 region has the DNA TGTGCCAGCACGCGGCCGGGCCCGCGCTCACGCTCGGCTGAAGCTTTCTTT.

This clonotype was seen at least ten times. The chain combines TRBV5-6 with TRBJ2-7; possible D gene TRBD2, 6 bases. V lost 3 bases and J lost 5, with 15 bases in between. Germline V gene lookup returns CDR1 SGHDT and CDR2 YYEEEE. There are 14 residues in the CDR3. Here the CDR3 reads CASSWGDLGHEQYF. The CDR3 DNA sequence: TGTGCCAGCAGCTGGGGGGACCTCGGCCACGAGCAGTACTTC.

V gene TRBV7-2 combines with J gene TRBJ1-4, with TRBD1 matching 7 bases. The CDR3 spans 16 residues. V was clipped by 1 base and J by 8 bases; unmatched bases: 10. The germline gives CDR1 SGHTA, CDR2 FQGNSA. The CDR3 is CASSLGRRGRGEKLFF. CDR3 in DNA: TGTGCCAGCAGCTTAGGACGGAGGGGGCGCGGGGAAAAACTGTTTTTT.

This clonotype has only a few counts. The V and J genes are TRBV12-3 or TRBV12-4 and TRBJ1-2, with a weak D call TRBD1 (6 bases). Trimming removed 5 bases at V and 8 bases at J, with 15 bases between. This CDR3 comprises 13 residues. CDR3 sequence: CASSRDTGDGYTF. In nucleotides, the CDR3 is TGTGCCAGCAGTCGGGACACCGGGGACGGCTACACCTTC.

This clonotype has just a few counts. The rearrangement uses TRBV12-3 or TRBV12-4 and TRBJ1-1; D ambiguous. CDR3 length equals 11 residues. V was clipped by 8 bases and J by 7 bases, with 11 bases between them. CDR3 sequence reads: CASLRLGEAFF. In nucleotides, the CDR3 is TGTGCCAGCCTCCGCCTGGGTGAAGCTTTCTTT.

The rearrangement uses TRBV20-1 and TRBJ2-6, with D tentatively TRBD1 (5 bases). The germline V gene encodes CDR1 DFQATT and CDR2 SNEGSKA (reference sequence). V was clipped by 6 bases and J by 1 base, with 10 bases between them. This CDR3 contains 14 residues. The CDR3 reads CSAAQGSGANVLTF. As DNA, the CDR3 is TGCAGTGCCGCTCAGGGATCTGGGGCCAACGTCCTGACTTTC.

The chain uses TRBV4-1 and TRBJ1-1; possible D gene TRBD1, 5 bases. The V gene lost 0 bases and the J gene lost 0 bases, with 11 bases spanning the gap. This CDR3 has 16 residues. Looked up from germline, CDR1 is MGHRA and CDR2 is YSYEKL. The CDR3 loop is CASSQDATRVNTEAFF. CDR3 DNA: TGCGCCAGCAGCCAAGATGCCACCAGGGTGAACACTGAAGCTTTCTTT.

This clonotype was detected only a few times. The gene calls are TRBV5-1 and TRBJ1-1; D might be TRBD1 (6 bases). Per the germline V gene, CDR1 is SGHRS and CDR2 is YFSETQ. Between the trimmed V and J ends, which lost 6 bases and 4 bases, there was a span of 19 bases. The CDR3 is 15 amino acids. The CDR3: CASITRDTNRTEAFF. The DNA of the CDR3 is TGCGCCAGCATCACCCGGGACACCAATCGCACTGAAGCTTTCTTT.

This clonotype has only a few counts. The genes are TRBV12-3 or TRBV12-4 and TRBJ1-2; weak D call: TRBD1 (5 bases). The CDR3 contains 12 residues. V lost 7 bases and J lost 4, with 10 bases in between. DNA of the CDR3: TGTGCCAGCATGGGGGGAGGCTATGGCTACACCTTC. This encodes CASMGGGYGYTF.

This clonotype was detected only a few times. CDR3 protein: CASSLATLPRDIQYF. The CDR3 region has the DNA TGTGCCAGCAGCTTAGCGACTCTCCCGAGGGACATTCAGTACTTC. V is TRBV7-9 and J is TRBJ2-4; tentatively, D is TRBD2 (5 bases). The ends were cut back, 0 bases at V and 8 bases at J, with 14 bases in the middle. This CDR3 is 15 amino acids long. Looked up from germline, CDR1 is SEHNR and CDR2 is FQNEAQ (reference sequence).

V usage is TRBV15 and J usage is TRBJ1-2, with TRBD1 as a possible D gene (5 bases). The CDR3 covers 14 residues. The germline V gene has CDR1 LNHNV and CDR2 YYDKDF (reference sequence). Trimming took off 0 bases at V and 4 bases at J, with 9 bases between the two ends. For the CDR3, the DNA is TGTGCCACCAGCAGAGATCAGGGATTCTATGGCTACACCTTC. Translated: CATSRDQGFYGYTF. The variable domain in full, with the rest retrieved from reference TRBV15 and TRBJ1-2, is DAMVIQNPRYQVTQFGKPVTLSCSQTLNHNVMYWYQQKSSQAPKLLFHYYDKDFNNEADTPDNFQSRRPNTSFCFLDIRSPGLGDTAMYLCATSRDQGFYGYTFGSGTRLTVV.

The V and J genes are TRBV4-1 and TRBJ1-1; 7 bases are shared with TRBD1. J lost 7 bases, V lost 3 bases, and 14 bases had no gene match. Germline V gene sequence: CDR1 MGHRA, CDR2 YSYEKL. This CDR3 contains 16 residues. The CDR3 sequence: CASSHHSTGTADEAFF. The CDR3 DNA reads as TGCGCCAGCAGCCACCACTCGACCGGGACAGCCGATGAAGCTTTCTTT.

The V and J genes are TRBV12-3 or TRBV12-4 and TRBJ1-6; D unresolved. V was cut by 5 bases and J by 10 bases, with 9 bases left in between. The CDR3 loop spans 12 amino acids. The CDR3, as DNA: TGTGCCAGCAGTCAAGGCCGGTCACCCCTCCACTTT. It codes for CASSQGRSPLHF.

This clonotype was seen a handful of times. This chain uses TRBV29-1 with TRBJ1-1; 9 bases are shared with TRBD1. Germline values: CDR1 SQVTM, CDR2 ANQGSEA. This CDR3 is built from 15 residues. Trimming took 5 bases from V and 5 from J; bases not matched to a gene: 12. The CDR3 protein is CSVQNPGQGLTEAFF. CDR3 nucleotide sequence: TGCAGCGTTCAAAACCCGGGACAGGGCTTGACTGAAGCTTTCTTT.

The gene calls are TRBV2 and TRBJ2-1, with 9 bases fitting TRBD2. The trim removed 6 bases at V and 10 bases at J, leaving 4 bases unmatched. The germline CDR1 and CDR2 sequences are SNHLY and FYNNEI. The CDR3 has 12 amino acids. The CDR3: CASSPGLAEQFF. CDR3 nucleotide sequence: TGTGCCAGCAGCCCCGGACTAGCGGAGCAGTTCTTC.

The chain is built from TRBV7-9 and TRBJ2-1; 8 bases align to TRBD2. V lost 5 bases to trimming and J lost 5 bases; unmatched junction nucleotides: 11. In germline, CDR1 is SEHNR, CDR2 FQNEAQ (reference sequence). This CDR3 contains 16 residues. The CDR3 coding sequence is TGTGCCAGCAGCCCAACCCGGACTAGCATCCACAATGAGCAGTTCTTC. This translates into CASSPTRTSIHNEQFF.

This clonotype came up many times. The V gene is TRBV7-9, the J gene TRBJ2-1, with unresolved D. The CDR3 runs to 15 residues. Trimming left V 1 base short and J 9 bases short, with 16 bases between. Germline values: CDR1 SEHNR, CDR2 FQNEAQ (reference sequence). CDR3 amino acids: CASSLVSWGWSEQFF. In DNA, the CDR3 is TGTGCCAGCAGCTTAGTAAGCTGGGGTTGGAGTGAGCAGTTCTTC.

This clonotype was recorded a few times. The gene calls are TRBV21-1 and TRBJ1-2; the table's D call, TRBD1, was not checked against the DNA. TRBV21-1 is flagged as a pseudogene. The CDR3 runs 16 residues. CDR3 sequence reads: CASSSTGWGVNYGYTF. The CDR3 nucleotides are TGTGCCAGCAGCAGCACCGGATGGGGGGTGAACTATGGCTACACCTTC.

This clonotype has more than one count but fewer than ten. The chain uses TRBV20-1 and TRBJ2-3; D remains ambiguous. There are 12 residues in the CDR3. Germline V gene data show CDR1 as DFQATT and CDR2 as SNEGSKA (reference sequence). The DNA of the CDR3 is TGCAGCGATGAAACACTCACAGATACGCAGTATTTT. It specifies CSDETLTDTQYF.

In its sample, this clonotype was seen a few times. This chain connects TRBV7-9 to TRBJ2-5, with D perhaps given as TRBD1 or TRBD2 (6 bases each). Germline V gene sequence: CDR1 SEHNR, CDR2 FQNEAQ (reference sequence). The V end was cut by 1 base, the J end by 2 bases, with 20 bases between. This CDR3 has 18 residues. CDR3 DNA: TGTGCCAGCAGCTTAGGGCGATGGGAGGACAGACGACAAGAGACCCAGTACTTC. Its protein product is CASSLGRWEDRRQETQYF.

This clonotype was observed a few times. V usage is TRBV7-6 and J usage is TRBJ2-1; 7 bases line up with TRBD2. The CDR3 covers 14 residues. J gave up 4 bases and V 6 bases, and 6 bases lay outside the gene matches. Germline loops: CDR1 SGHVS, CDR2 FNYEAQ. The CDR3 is CASRSGGGYNEQFF. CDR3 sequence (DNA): TGTGCCAGCAGAAGTGGGGGAGGGTACAATGAGCAGTTCTTC.

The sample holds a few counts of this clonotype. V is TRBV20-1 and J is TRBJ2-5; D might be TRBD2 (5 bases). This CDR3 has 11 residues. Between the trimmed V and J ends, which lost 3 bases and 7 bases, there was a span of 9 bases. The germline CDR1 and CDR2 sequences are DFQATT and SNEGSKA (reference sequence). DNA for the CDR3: TGCAGTGCTAGTAGTCGGGGGACCCAGTACTTC. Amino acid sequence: CSASSRGTQYF.